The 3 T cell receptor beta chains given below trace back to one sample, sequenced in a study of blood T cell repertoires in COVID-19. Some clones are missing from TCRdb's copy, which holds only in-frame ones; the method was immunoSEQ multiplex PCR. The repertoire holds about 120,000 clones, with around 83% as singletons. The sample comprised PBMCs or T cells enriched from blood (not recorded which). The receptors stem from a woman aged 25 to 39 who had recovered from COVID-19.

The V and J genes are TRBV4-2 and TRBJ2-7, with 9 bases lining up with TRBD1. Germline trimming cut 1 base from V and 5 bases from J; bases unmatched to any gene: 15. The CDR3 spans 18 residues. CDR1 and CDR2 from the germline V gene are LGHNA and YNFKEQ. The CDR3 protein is CASSQVGALTGGNNEQYF. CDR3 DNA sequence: TGTGCCAGCAGCCAAGTGGGGGCTTTGACAGGGGGAAATAACGAGCAGTACTTC.

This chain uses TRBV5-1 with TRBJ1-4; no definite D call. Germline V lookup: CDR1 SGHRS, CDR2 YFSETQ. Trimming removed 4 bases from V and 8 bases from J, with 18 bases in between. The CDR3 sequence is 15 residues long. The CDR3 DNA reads TGCGCCAGCAGCATAACGACACCAACCGGAGAAAAACTGTTTTTT. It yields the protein CASSITTPTGEKLFF.

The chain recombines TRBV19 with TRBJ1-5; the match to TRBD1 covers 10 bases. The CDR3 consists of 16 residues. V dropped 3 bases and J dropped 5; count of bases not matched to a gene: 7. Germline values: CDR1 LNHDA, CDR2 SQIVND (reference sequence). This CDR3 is CASSMSRDRGDQPQHF. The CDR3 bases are TGTGCCAGTAGTATGTCCCGGGACAGGGGTGATCAGCCCCAGCATTTT.